The 15 T cell receptor beta chains below were found in one sample sequenced in a study of spatial heterogeneity in lung cancer. Each CDR3 protein gets one entry after TCRdb re-called the 5' RACE reads with MiXCR. The sample yields around 45,000 distinct CDR3 sequences, around 13% seen once. Time point in this sample: sample taken at primary tumor resection. The authors sequenced whole RNA from tumor, nontumor lung or frozen PBMC without sorting. The sequenced sample was PBMCs, obtained at surgery. These receptors all stem from a male donor with early-stage non-small cell lung cancer.

This chain links TRBV7-2 with TRBJ1-1; TRBD1 might be the D (5 bases). Germline CDR1 reads SGHTA; CDR2 reads FQGNSA. This CDR3 is 14 amino acids long. The V end lost 5 bases, the J end lost 7 bases, and 17 bases lay between the germline ends. CDR3 region: CASSPPGARREAFF. The CDR3, as DNA: TGTGCCAGCAGCCCGCCCGGGGCTCGGCGTGAAGCTTTCTTT.

This clonotype was detected only a few times. This chain uses TRBV5-1 with TRBJ2-2; TRBD1 is a possible D gene (5 bases). Per germline, CDR1 SGHRS and CDR2 YFSETQ. Trimming shortened V by 4 bases and J by 2 bases, and 9 bases separated the two germline ends. The CDR3 contains 14 residues. CDR3 sequence: CASSPQGNTGELFF. In DNA form, the CDR3 reads TGCGCCAGCAGCCCTCAGGGAAACACCGGGGAGCTGTTTTTT.

This clonotype was seen a few times. This rearrangement joins TRBV7-2 to TRBJ1-6, with D perhaps TRBD1 (5 bases). CDR3 size: 15 residues. The germline gives CDR1 SGHTA, CDR2 FQGNSA. The V end lost 4 bases, the J end lost 12 bases, and 19 bases lay between the germline ends. Here the CDR3 reads CASSSNPGEGKPLHF. Written as DNA, the CDR3 is TGTGCCAGCAGCTCTAACCCTGGGGAGGGGAAACCCCTCCACTTT.

At least ten counts were recorded for this clonotype. V gene TRBV5-1 combines with J gene TRBJ2-3; D ambiguous. The CDR3 consists of 13 residues. The V gene lost 0 bases and the J gene lost 6 bases, with 8 bases spanning the gap. Germline V CDR1 and CDR2: SGHRS, YFSETQ. The CDR3 reads CASSLAAVDTQYF. CDR3 nucleotide sequence: TGCGCCAGCAGCTTGGCAGCCGTTGATACGCAGTATTTT.

There are many counts of this clonotype. The J gene is TRBJ2-1, the V gene TRBV19; TRBD2 matches 11 bases. This CDR3 spans 16 amino acids. Unmatched junction bases numbered 11, after V lost 6 bases and J lost 7 bases. Per germline, CDR1 LNHDA and CDR2 SQIVND (reference sequence). As DNA, the CDR3 is TGTGCCAGTAGCCCAGGAGGTAGCGGGAGGGCTAATGAGCAGTTCTTC. The encoded protein is CASSPGGSGRANEQFF.

This clonotype showed up many times. V is TRBV2 and J is TRBJ2-4; D not resolved. Germline V gene lookup returns CDR1 SNHLY and CDR2 FYNNEI. Trimming took off 0 bases at V and 4 bases at J, with 7 bases between the two ends. The CDR3 length is 14 residues. The CDR3 is CASSEAATKNIQYF. In nucleotides, the CDR3 is TGTGCCAGCAGTGAAGCTGCTACGAAAAACATTCAGTACTTC.

V usage is TRBV20-1 and J usage is TRBJ2-5; the match to TRBD2 covers 8 bases. V lost 4 bases to trimming and J lost 5 bases; unmatched junction nucleotides: 3. The CDR3 spans 12 residues. Germline lookup yields CDR1 DFQATT and CDR2 SNEGSKA (reference sequence). CDR3 amino acids: CSAISGMETQYF. The CDR3 coding sequence is TGCAGTGCTATTAGCGGGATGGAGACCCAGTACTTC.

This clonotype came up many times. V gene TRBV28 combines with J gene TRBJ2-7; TRBD2 might be the D (6 bases). CDR1 MDHEN and CDR2 SYDVKM come from the germline V gene. The length of the CDR3 is 16 residues. Trimming left V 5 bases short and J 3 bases short, with 20 bases between. The CDR3 protein is CASSPQGGGFFYEQYF. In DNA, the CDR3 is TGTGCCAGCAGTCCCCAGGGTGGGGGGTTCTTCTACGAGCAGTACTTC.

The chain couples TRBV18 to TRBJ2-5; D gene unclear. Trimming shortened V by 2 bases and J by 3 bases, and 7 bases separated the two germline ends. The germline gives CDR1 KGHSH, CDR2 LQKENI. CDR3 length: 13 residues. The CDR3 nucleotides read TGTGCCAGCTCACCAGAGGTAGAAGAGACCCAGTACTTC. It translates to CASSPEVEETQYF.

This clonotype was observed many times. The rearrangement uses TRBV12-3 or TRBV12-4 and TRBJ1-2; D call uncertain. Trimming removed 4 bases at V and 1 base at J, with 10 bases between. The CDR3 has 14 amino acids. The CDR3 DNA reads TGTGCCAGCAGTTCCAGTCTTCTTAACTATGGCTACACCTTC. This translates into CASSSSLLNYGYTF.

This clonotype was seen a few times. This chain connects TRBV5-1 to TRBJ1-1; weak D call: TRBD1 (5 bases). This CDR3 is 13 amino acids long. Trimming stripped 4 bases from V and 5 bases from J, with 12 bases between. Germline CDR1 is SGHRS and CDR2 is YFSETQ. The CDR3: CASSQGPSTEAFF. In DNA form, the CDR3 reads TGCGCCAGCAGCCAGGGACCTTCGACTGAAGCTTTCTTT.

In its sample, this clonotype was seen many times. The genes are TRBV7-9 and TRBJ1-1, with D tentatively TRBD1 (6 bases). Germline CDR1 and CDR2: SEHNR and FQNEAQ (reference sequence). Between the trimmed V and J ends, which lost 7 bases and 3 bases, there was a span of 15 bases. The length of the CDR3 is 14 residues. CDR3 loop: CASTLQAGDTEAFF. CDR3 in DNA: TGTGCCAGCACATTACAAGCAGGGGACACTGAAGCTTTCTTT.

The chain recombines TRBV28 with TRBJ2-7, with 16 nucleotides matching TRBD2. V trimming: 3 bases; J trimming: 0 bases; junction bases outside the gene matches: 5. Germline CDR1 reads MDHEN; CDR2 reads SYDVKM. This CDR3 is 18 amino acids long. The CDR3 nucleotides are TGTGCCAGCAGTTTGGGACTAGCGGGAGGGCCGAGCTCCTACGAGCAGTACTTC. Translating gives CASSLGLAGGPSSYEQYF. Combining the CDR3 with reference TRBV28 and TRBJ2-7 gives the whole variable domain DVKVTQSSRYLVKRTGEKVFLECVQDMDHENMFWYRQDPGLGLRLIYFSYDVKMKEKGDIPEGYSVSREKKERFSLILESASTNQTSMYLCASSLGLAGGPSSYEQYFGPGTRLTVT.

This clonotype was detected only a few times. The chain joins TRBV27 to TRBJ1-1, with D uncertain. The length of the CDR3 is 13 residues. Trimming left V 4 bases short and J 0 bases short, with 6 bases between. CDR1 and CDR2 from the germline V gene are MNHEY and SMNVEV (reference sequence). The CDR3 DNA reads TGTGCCAGCAGTTCCCGCATGAACACTGAAGCTTTCTTT. It translates to CASSSRMNTEAFF.

This chain connects TRBV5-4 to TRBJ1-1; 8 bases fit TRBD1. The J segment lost 4 bases and the V segment lost 5 bases, leaving 7 bases of the junction unmatched. Germline values: CDR1 SGHNT, CDR2 YYREEE (reference sequence). The CDR3 is made up of 14 amino acids. This CDR3 reads CASSLDRGGTEAFF. The CDR3 coding sequence is TGTGCCAGCAGTTTAGACAGGGGAGGCACTGAAGCTTTCTTT.